The rows below give T cell receptor beta chains drawn from one sample of a study of shared clonotypes between healthy human individuals. Profiling relied on immunoSEQ multiplex PCR, and the TCRdb table lists in-frame clones only, not all of them. Here the sample spans 2 million to 2.5 million clones, roughly 94% being singletons. The specimen sequenced was naive CD4+ T cells sorted from blood. These receptors were taken from a man younger than 30 in good health. The CDR3 runs from the conserved cysteine through the conserved F or W. Each record gives: D gene, J gene, V gene, clone size, CDR3 DNA, CDR3 protein. D genes are given only for firm matches. Only part of the rows carry a size: once, few, many, or a class if the clone is expanded.

- TRBJ1-5 TRBV5-8 - TGTGCCAGCAGCACCGTCCCAGGGAACAATCAGCCCCAGCATTTT CASSTVPGNNQPQHF
- TRBJ1-4 TRBV7-6 - TGTGCCAGCAGCAAGGGCAGGGCAACTAATGAAAAACTGTTTTTT CASSKGRATNEKLFF
TRBD1 TRBJ2-3 TRBV29-1 once TGCAGCGTTGAAACCCAGGGGGCAATCGGAACAGATACGCAGTATTTT CSVETQGAIGTDTQYF
- TRBJ1-6 TRBV5-1 - TGCGCCAGCAGCTCCCTTCAGGGAGGGGCGGCCCTCCACTTT CASSSLQGGAALHF
TRBD2 TRBJ2-5 TRBV5-1 - TGCGCCAGCAGCTTGGCCGCTAGCGGGGGGCACCAAGAGACCCAGTACTTC CASSLAASGGHQETQYF
- TRBJ1-1 TRBV6-1 - TGTGCCAGCTCCACCGCAGAGGAAACTGAAGCTTTCTTT CASSTAEETEAFF
TRBD2 TRBJ2-5 TRBV30 - TGTGCCTGGAGTGGGGGACTAGCAAAGTCCACCCAGTACTTC CAWSGGLAKSTQYF
TRBD2 TRBJ2-2 TRBV9 - TGTGCCAGCAGCTCAGGACTAGCGGGAGTTTTTACATCTTTAGTCGCCGGGGAGCTGTTTTTT CASSSGLAGVFTSLVAGELFF
TRBD1 TRBJ1-2 TRBV9 once TGTGCCAGCAACCCGACAGGGGAGGGCTATGGCTACACCTTC CASNPTGEGYGYTF
TRBD2 TRBJ2-5 TRBV7-9 - TGTGCCAGCAGCTCAGGACTAGCGGGGGGCGGCGAGACCCAGTACTTC CASSSGLAGGGETQYF
TRBD2 TRBJ2-2 TRBV5-4 once TGTGCCAGCAGCTTGAGTCCTGGACTAGCGGTCACCGGGGAGCTGTTTTTT CASSLSPGLAVTGELFF
- TRBJ2-4 TRBV9 - TGTGCCAGCAGCGTAGCTGACCTCGGCTCGAAAAACATTCAGTACTTC CASSVADLGSKNIQYF
TRBD2 TRBJ2-7 TRBV28 - TGTGCCAGCAGACCGAGCGGGGGGGCTTTTTACGAGCAGTACTTC CASRPSGGAFYEQYF
- TRBJ1-4 TRBV6-6 - TGTGCCAGCAGGGGGGCGGCGGTGGCTGGGAATGAAAAACTGTTTTTT CASRGAAVAGNEKLFF
- TRBJ2-7 TRBV5-1 - TGCGCCAGCAGCTTGACGGCCGGGAACCACTACGAGCAGTACTTC CASSLTAGNHYEQYF
- TRBJ2-7 TRBV9 - TGTGCCAGCAGCGAGGGCCCCCCTACCGGGGCATACGAGCAGTACTTC CASSEGPPTGAYEQYF
- TRBJ2-2 TRBV7-2 - TGTGCCAGCAGCCCCGGGACCAACACCGGGGAGCTGTTTTTT CASSPGTNTGELFF
- TRBJ1-1 TRBV12-5 - TGTGCTGTTGGGGATGGAGGGAAGAACACTGAAGCTTTCTTT CAVGDGGKNTEAFF
- TRBJ1-5 TRBV12-5 - TGTGCTAGTGGTTTGGTACCAATTGGTGGCAATCAGCCCCAGCATTTT CASGLVPIGGNQPQHF
- TRBJ2-3 TRBV9 - TGTGCCAGCAGCACGGGGGGCCCCCTAGATACGCAGTATTTT CASSTGGPLDTQYF
- TRBJ2-7 TRBV5-1 once TGCGCCAGCAGTCAGAGCTCCTACGAGCAGTACTTC CASSQSSYEQYF
TRBD2 TRBJ2-2 TRBV6-5 - TGTGCCAGCAGTCGCGGGGGAGCGAACACCGGGGAGCTGTTTTTT CASSRGGANTGELFF
- TRBJ1-1 TRBV5-1 - TGCGCCAGCAGCTTGGGACAGCAGTTTACTGAAGCTTTCTTT CASSLGQQFTEAFF
- TRBJ2-7 TRBV5-4 - TGTGCCAGCAGCCCCTGGGGGTACGAGCAGTACTTC CASSPWGYEQYF
- TRBJ1-1 TRBV6-5 - TGTGCCAGCAGTTCCGGGACCCAAGCTTTCTTT CASSSGTQAFF
- TRBJ1-6 TRBV5-3 - TGTGCCAGAAGCTTATCTCACCCGATTAAGGGACACACTCCGCCCCTCCACTTT CARSLSHPIKGHTPPLHF
- TRBJ1-5 TRBV7-9 - TGTGCCAGCAGCTCGGACACGGTCAATCAGCCCCAGCATTTT CASSSDTVNQPQHF
- TRBJ1-5 TRBV7-2 - TGTGCCAGCAGCTTAAACGTCGTTCAGCCCCAGCATTTT CASSLNVVQPQHF
TRBD2 TRBJ2-1 TRBV18 - TGTGCCAGCTCACCACCGTCCGGGACTAGCTCCTACAATGAGCAGTTCTTC CASSPPSGTSSYNEQFF
- TRBJ2-2 TRBV4-3 - TGCGCCAGCAGCCAAGAGATAGCGGTCCCTGGGGAGCTGTTTTTT CASSQEIAVPGELFF
- TRBJ2-5 TRBV6-1 - TGTGCCAGCAGTGAAGCAGCGACAGTTCAAGAGACCCAGTACTTC CASSEAATVQETQYF
TRBD1 TRBJ1-1 TRBV7-9 - TGTGCCAGCAGCCCCAGGGACAGGGGAAACACTGAAGCTTTCTTT CASSPRDRGNTEAFF
- TRBJ2-6 TRBV29-1 - TGCAGCGTTGAGAGCAGCACCTCTGGGGCCAACGTCCTGACTTTC CSVESSTSGANVLTF
- TRBJ1-5 TRBV7-8 - TGTGCCAGCAGCCCAATAGGCTTCTCCGGTCAGCCCCAGCATTTT CASSPIGFSGQPQHF
- TRBJ1-1 TRBV18 - TGTGCCAGCTCACGTATACAGGAGGGCTCCAACACTGAAGCTTTCTTT CASSRIQEGSNTEAFF
TRBD1 TRBJ1-5 TRBV30 - TGTGCCTGGAGCGCACAGGGGGCCAATCAGCCCCAGCATTTT CAWSAQGANQPQHF
- TRBJ2-2 TRBV10-3 - TGTGCCATCAAACGCCCTGTCGACAGGAAAGACACCGGGGAGCTGTTTTTT CAIKRPVDRKDTGELFF
- TRBJ1-6 TRBV11-2 - TGTGCCAGCAGCTTGGACCTTATATTTGGATCCTATAATTCACCCCTCCACTTT CASSLDLIFGSYNSPLHF
TRBD1 TRBJ2-5 TRBV5-1 - TGCGCCAGCAGCGTTGGGGGTACAGGGGTCGGAGAGACCCAGTACTTC CASSVGGTGVGETQYF
- TRBJ1-1 TRBV12-5 - TGTGCTAGTGGCTCGGGGCTGCGGCCTACTGAAGCTTTCTTT CASGSGLRPTEAFF
- TRBJ1-3 TRBV5-1 - TGCGCCAGCAGCTTGCTACAGAACTCTGGAAACACCATATATTTT CASSLLQNSGNTIYF
TRBD2 TRBJ2-3 TRBV5-1 - TGCGCCAGTACACCGGGACTAGCGGGACCAGATACGCAGTATTTT CASTPGLAGPDTQYF
TRBD1 TRBJ2-3 TRBV7-2 - TGTGCCAGCAGCCCACAGGGGGGTTACACAGATACGCAGTATTTT CASSPQGGYTDTQYF